A single sample is the source of the 24 T cell receptor beta chains below, sequenced in a study of T cells in tuberculosis. After thawing and overnight rest, PBMC were stained with GMM-loaded CD1B tetramer, viability dye and anti-CD3 for sorting. The lipid loaded on the CD1B tetramers was C32 glucose monomycolate from Rhodococcus equi. Assay: immunoSEQ multiplex PCR; the TCRdb copy retains only in-frame clones and omits some. This repertoire shows tens of thousands of clones, approximately 91% found once; its top ten account for less than 2.5%. Sequenced input: CD1b-GMM tetramer-negative cells sorted from PBMCs. The source is an adult woman with latent tuberculosis.

The chain combines TRBV19 with TRBJ2-1, with 8 nucleotides matching TRBD2. Germline trimming cut 7 bases from V and 5 bases from J; bases unmatched to any gene: 10. The V gene's germline CDR1 is LNHDA and CDR2 SQIVND (reference sequence). There are 15 residues in the CDR3. The CDR3 nucleotides are TGTGCCAGTAAGACGGGGGGGCCTTCCGACAATGAGCAGTTCTTC. It yields the protein CASKTGGPSDNEQFF.

This rearrangement joins TRBV28 to TRBJ1-2; 8 bases line up with TRBD1. J gave up 9 bases and V 4 bases, and 10 bases lay outside the gene matches. The CDR3 loop spans 14 amino acids. In germline, CDR1 is MDHEN, CDR2 SYDVKM. In nucleotides, the CDR3 is TGTGCCAGCAGTTCTGCAGGGGGCCTTGGGCGCTACACCTTC. Protein sequence: CASSSAGGLGRYTF.

The rearrangement joins TRBV5-4 to TRBJ2-5; 7 positions agree with TRBD2. CDR3 length: 15 residues. Germline CDR1 is SGHNT and CDR2 is YYREEE (reference sequence). The junction had 10 bases not matched to a gene; V was cut back by 3 bases and J by 5 bases. Written as DNA, the CDR3 is TGTGCCAGCAGCTCTGGGGGGAGGGGTTACGAGACCCAGTACTTC. Its translation: CASSSGGRGYETQYF.

The chain joins TRBV6-1 to TRBJ2-7; D not certain. Trimming removed 10 bases at V and 1 base at J, with 14 bases between. The CDR3 covers 13 residues. Germline CDR1 is MNHNS and CDR2 is SASEGT. CDR3 sequence (DNA): TGTGCCACCGCAGTCACCTTATCCTACGAGCAGTACTTC. It is translated as CATAVTLSYEQYF.

The chain joins TRBV5-8 to TRBJ2-7, with TRBD1 matching over 8 bases. The ends lost 2 bases at V and 4 bases at J; junction bases unmatched: 2. From germline, CDR1 is SGHTS and CDR2 YDEGEE. The CDR3 is 13 amino acids. Written as DNA, the CDR3 is TGTGCCAGCAGCTTTGGGGACAGGTACGAGCAGTACTTC. Its translation is CASSFGDRYEQYF.

This rearrangement joins TRBV6-1 to TRBJ2-2; 11 nucleotides agree with TRBD1. This CDR3 contains 15 residues. Trimming cost V 6 bases and J 5 bases; bases outside gene matches: 5. Germline V lookup: CDR1 MNHNS, CDR2 SASEGT. The CDR3 loop is CASRRGQGVTGELFF. The CDR3 DNA follows: TGTGCCAGCAGAAGGGGACAGGGGGTTACCGGGGAGCTGTTTTTT.

This chain joins TRBV27 and TRBJ2-2, with TRBD1 as a possible D gene (6 bases). CDR1 is MNHEY and CDR2 is SMNVEV in the germline V gene (reference sequence). The CDR3 has 15 amino acids. V lost 3 bases, J lost 5 bases, and 13 bases lay in between. The CDR3 DNA reads as TGTGCCAGCAGTTTTGGGCAGGGGTTTACCGGGGAGCTGTTTTTT. It translates to CASSFGQGFTGELFF.

V gene TRBV6-5 combines with J gene TRBJ1-3; D perhaps matches TRBD1 (5 bases). Germline CDR1 reads MNHEY; CDR2 reads SVGAGI. Trimming took 2 bases from V and 1 from J, leaving 12 bases between them. CDR3 length: 16 residues. The CDR3 DNA follows: TGTGCCAGCAGTTACGACGGCGGGGGATCTGGAAACACCATATATTTT. Its translation: CASSYDGGGSGNTIYF.

This clone occurred once. The chain couples TRBV12-5 to TRBJ2-7; 12 bases match TRBD1. CDR3 length: 18 amino acids. CDR1 and CDR2 from the germline V gene are LGHNT and FRNRAP. V trimming: 6 bases; J trimming: 3 bases; junction bases outside the gene matches: 15. The CDR3 nucleotides are TGTGCTAGTGGCTCCCTCGGGACAGGGGGCAAGAGGGGCTACGAGCAGTACTTC. It is translated as CASGSLGTGGKRGYEQYF.

The V gene is TRBV30, the J gene TRBJ1-2; TRBD1 aligns across 9 bases. Germline lookup yields CDR1 GTSNPN and CDR2 SVGIG (reference sequence). The V and J ends lost 0 bases and 2 bases, in that order; junction bases with no gene match: 7. The CDR3 is 16 amino acids. The CDR3 sequence is CAWSVQGQGRNYGYTF. Written as DNA, the CDR3 is TGTGCCTGGAGTGTACAGGGACAGGGAAGGAACTATGGCTACACCTTC.

This chain joins TRBV29-1 and TRBJ2-5; tentatively, D is TRBD1 (5 bases). Germline V gene data show CDR1 as SQVTM and CDR2 as ANQGSEA. Between the trimmed V and J ends, which lost 4 bases and 1 base, there was a span of 13 bases. The CDR3 runs to 14 residues. In nucleotides, the CDR3 is TGCAGCGTTGCCTTAGACAGTCCCCAAGAGACCCAGTACTTC. The encoded protein is CSVALDSPQETQYF.

The gene calls are TRBV6-1 and TRBJ1-2; D is possibly TRBD1 (6 bases). Trimming removed 3 bases from V and 4 bases from J, with 18 bases in between. Germline CDR1 and CDR2: MNHNS and SASEGT. The CDR3 runs 16 residues. The CDR3 DNA sequence: TGTGCCAGCAGTGAGGATCTTCGGGGGGGCGCCTATGGCTACACCTTC. Protein: CASSEDLRGGAYGYTF.

V is TRBV5-4 and J is TRBJ1-2; possible D gene TRBD1, 6 bases. V was shortened by 3 bases and J by 6 bases, with 12 bases between the two germline ends. CDR1 is SGHNT, CDR2 YYREEE, per germline (reference sequence). The CDR3 contains 13 residues. The CDR3 sequence: CASSSGTRHGYTF. The CDR3, as DNA: TGTGCCAGCAGCTCCGGGACAAGGCATGGCTACACCTTC.

The chain combines TRBV7-3 with TRBJ2-3, with a weak D call TRBD2 (7 bases). Germline lookup yields CDR1 SGHTA and CDR2 FQGTGA. Trimming took off 1 base at V and 1 base at J, with 9 bases between the two ends. The CDR3 is made up of 15 amino acids. CDR3 sequence (DNA): TGTGCCAGCAGCTTAAAAGGGGGGGGCACAGATACGCAGTATTTT. Protein sequence: CASSLKGGGTDTQYF.

The chain is built from TRBV15 and TRBJ2-1, with D possibly being TRBD2 (6 bases). This CDR3 contains 14 residues. The germline CDR1 and CDR2 sequences are LNHNV and YYDKDF (reference sequence). Trimming stripped 3 bases from V and 7 bases from J, with 13 bases between. The CDR3 coding sequence is TGTGCCACCAGCAGGTTTACCGCGGGAAATGAGCAGTTCTTC. This translates into CATSRFTAGNEQFF.

The chain combines TRBV9 with TRBJ1-2, with 8 bases that match TRBD1. The CDR3 spans 15 residues. Looked up from germline, CDR1 is SGDLS and CDR2 is YYNGEE. The trim removed 4 bases at V and 4 bases at J, leaving 9 bases unmatched. CDR3 nucleotide sequence: TGTGCCAGCAGCCCATGGGGACAGGCCTTCTATGGCTACACCTTC. It yields the protein CASSPWGQAFYGYTF.

This chain connects TRBV6-1 to TRBJ1-6; D is possibly TRBD1 (6 bases). CDR3 size: 13 residues. Germline V gene sequence: CDR1 MNHNS, CDR2 SASEGT. Trimming cost V 6 bases and J 6 bases, with 9 bases left between them. The CDR3 nucleotides read TGTGCCAGCAGGCGACAGGCTAATTCACCCCTCCACTTT. Translated, it gives CASRRQANSPLHF.

V gene TRBV27 combines with J gene TRBJ2-7, with 7 bases aligning to TRBD2. Germline assignment: CDR1 MNHEY and CDR2 SMNVEV (reference sequence). CDR3 length equals 13 residues. V gave up 3 bases and J gave up 3 bases; unmatched junction bases: 2. The DNA for the CDR3 is TGTGCCAGCAGTTTGGGACTAAACTACGAGCAGTACGTC. It codes for CASSLGLNYEQYV.

This clone was detected once. V usage is TRBV5-1 and J usage is TRBJ1-2; the match to TRBD1 covers 7 bases. Losses at the gene ends were 0 bases for V and 2 bases for J; bases not matched to a gene: 7. The CDR3 covers 16 residues. Germline V gene lookup returns CDR1 SGHRS and CDR2 YFSETQ. This chain's CDR3 is CASSLDDRAGNYGYTF. CDR3 nucleotide sequence: TGCGCCAGCAGCTTGGATGACAGGGCGGGGAACTATGGCTACACCTTC.

The genes are TRBV5-5 and TRBJ2-3; the D is unclear. Trimming removed 0 bases at V and 6 bases at J, with 11 bases between. This CDR3 has 14 residues. The germline V gene has CDR1 SGHKS and CDR2 YYEKEE (reference sequence). In nucleotides, the CDR3 is TGTGCCAGCAGCTTGGGCGTCCGGTTGGATACGCAGTATTTT. Translated: CASSLGVRLDTQYF.

The J gene is TRBJ2-1, the V gene TRBV7-3, with TRBD2 matching over 15 bases. This CDR3 is 18 amino acids long. Trimming took 1 base from V and 0 from J; bases not matched to a gene: 1. CDR1 is SGHTA, CDR2 FQGTGA, per germline. For the CDR3, the DNA is TGTGCCAGCAGCTTAAGGACTAGCGGGGGGGACTCCTACAATGAGCAGTTCTTC. This translates into CASSLRTSGGDSYNEQFF.

V is TRBV27 and J is TRBJ2-5; 9 bases map to TRBD1. Germline V lookup: CDR1 MNHEY, CDR2 SMNVEV (reference sequence). Trimming cost V 3 bases and J 5 bases; bases outside gene matches: 7. The CDR3 consists of 15 residues. Here the CDR3 DNA reads TGTGCCAGCAGTTTCGGGTTTGGGACAGGGGAGACCCAGTACTTC. Translating gives CASSFGFGTGETQYF.

The chain uses TRBV7-9 and TRBJ1-5, with 7 bases matching TRBD1. The CDR3 has 13 amino acids. Germline trimming cut 6 bases from V and 5 bases from J; bases unmatched to any gene: 4. The germline V gene encodes CDR1 SEHNR and CDR2 FQNEAQ (reference sequence). Here the CDR3 reads CASRTGTDQPQHF. CDR3 nucleotide sequence: TGTGCCAGCAGGACAGGGACGGATCAGCCCCAGCATTTT. Using reference TRBV7-9 and TRBJ1-5 for the parts outside the CDR3, the full variable domain is DTGVSQNPRHKITKRGQNVTFRCDPISEHNRLYWYRQTLGQGPEFLTYFQNEAQLEKSRLLSDRFSAERPKGSFSTLEIQRTEQGDSAMYLCASRTGTDQPQHFGDGTRLSIL.

This sequence joins TRBV6-5 and TRBJ2-3; possible D gene TRBD2, 5 bases. Germline CDR1 and CDR2: MNHEY and SVGAGI. Trimming shortened V by 10 bases and J by 4 bases, and 12 bases separated the two germline ends. The CDR3 length is 12 residues. The CDR3 DNA follows: TGTGCCACCTCGGTCGGGGCAGATACGCAGTATTTT. Amino acids: CATSVGADTQYF.